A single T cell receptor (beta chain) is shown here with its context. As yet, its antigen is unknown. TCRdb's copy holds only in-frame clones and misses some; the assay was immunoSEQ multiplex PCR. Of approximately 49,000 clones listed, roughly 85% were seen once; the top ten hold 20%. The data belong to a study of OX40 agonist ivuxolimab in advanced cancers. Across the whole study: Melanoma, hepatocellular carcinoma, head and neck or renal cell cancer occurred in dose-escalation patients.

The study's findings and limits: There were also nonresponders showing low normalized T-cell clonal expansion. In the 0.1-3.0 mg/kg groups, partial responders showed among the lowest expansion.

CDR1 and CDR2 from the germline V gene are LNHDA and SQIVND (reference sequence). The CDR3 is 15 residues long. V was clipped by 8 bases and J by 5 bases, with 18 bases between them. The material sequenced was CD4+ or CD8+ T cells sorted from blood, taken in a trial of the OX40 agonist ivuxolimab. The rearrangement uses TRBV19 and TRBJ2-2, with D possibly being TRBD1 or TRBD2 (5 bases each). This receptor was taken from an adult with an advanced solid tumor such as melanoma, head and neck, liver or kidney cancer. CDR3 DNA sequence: TGTGCCAGTGGGTTGGGGACGGAACCAACCGGGGAGCTGTTTTTT. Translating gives CASGLGTEPTGELFF.